Below, 17 T cell receptor beta chains from the same sample are listed, as sequenced in a study of T cell responses to AZD1222 COVID-19 vaccine. Generated by immunoSEQ multiplex PCR, the TCRdb table keeps only in-frame clones and is missing some. The table records 100,000 to 150,000 clones, 86% of them present only once. The sample in question was peripheral blood, obtained on day 0 of AZD1222 vaccination. Receptor source: an adult in good health.

The V and J genes are TRBV12-3 or TRBV12-4 and TRBJ1-2, with D tentatively TRBD1 (6 bases). The germline V and J ends were trimmed by 6 bases and 6 bases, with 14 bases remaining between them. The CDR3 totals 13 residues. The CDR3 DNA reads TGTGCCAGCAGAAACAGGGTCTGGGATGGCTACACCTTC. Its translation is CASRNRVWDGYTF.

The rearrangement joins TRBV5-5 to TRBJ2-5; TRBD1 is a possible D gene (6 bases). CDR1 SGHKS and CDR2 YYEKEE come from the germline V gene (reference sequence). The CDR3 extends over 15 amino acids. Trimming took off 4 bases at V and 2 bases at J, with 15 bases between the two ends. The CDR3 is CASSASWTVQETQYF. In DNA, the CDR3 is TGTGCCAGCAGCGCCTCCTGGACAGTTCAAGAGACCCAGTACTTC.

V usage is TRBV3-1 (or the pseudogene TRBV3-2) and J usage is TRBJ1-5; possibly TRBD1 for D (5 bases). CDR3 length equals 14 residues. V gave up 1 base and J gave up 6 bases, with 10 bases separating them. Germline V gene lookup returns CDR1 LGHDT and CDR2 YNNKEL (reference sequence). The DNA for the CDR3 is TGTGCCAGCAGCCAAGCCGGGGGGGGTCAGCCCCAGCATTTT. Amino acids: CASSQAGGGQPQHF.

The V call is TRBV7-8, the J call TRBJ2-1; perhaps TRBD2 as D (6 bases). Trimming cost V 4 bases and J 0 bases, with 7 bases left between them. The length of the CDR3 is 14 residues. CDR1 and CDR2 (germline): SGHVS, FQNEAQ. As DNA, the CDR3 is TGTGCCAGCAGCTGGCGGGGCTCCTACAATGAGCAGTTCTTC. Translated: CASSWRGSYNEQFF.

V gene TRBV19 combines with J gene TRBJ2-3; 14 bases align to TRBD2. With 7 bases clipped from V and 3 bases from J, the junction kept 15 bases outside the gene matches. CDR1 is LNHDA, CDR2 SQIVND, per germline (reference sequence). The CDR3 spans 19 residues. The chain's CDR3 is CASMSLGLAGELITDTQYF. The CDR3 coding sequence is TGTGCCAGTATGTCACTGGGACTAGCGGGGGAGCTAATAACAGATACGCAGTATTTT.

The chain employs TRBV15 and TRBJ1-3; D remains ambiguous. CDR3 length: 15 amino acids. Trimming left V 0 bases short and J 0 bases short, with 6 bases between. Germline lookup yields CDR1 LNHNV and CDR2 YYDKDF (reference sequence). CDR3 DNA sequence: TGTGCCACCAGCAGAGACCGACACTCTGGAAACACCATATATTTT. Translating it yields CATSRDRHSGNTIYF.

The V and J genes are TRBV19 and TRBJ1-6; no firm D call. Germline CDR1 and CDR2: LNHDA and SQIVND (reference sequence). This CDR3 is built from 13 residues. Trimming removed 6 bases from V and 7 bases from J, with 10 bases in between. Written as DNA, the CDR3 is TGTGCCAGTAGCTCCCGAACAAATTCACCCCTCCACTTT. Its protein product is CASSSRTNSPLHF.

V is TRBV10-1 and J is TRBJ2-3; a weak D match, TRBD1 (6 bases). The CDR3 spans 16 residues. Germline CDR1 reads WNHNN; CDR2 reads SYGVQD (reference sequence). V lost 0 bases and J lost 2, with 12 bases in between. CDR3 residues: CASSESRAGVTDTQYF. CDR3 coding DNA: TGCGCCAGCAGTGAGTCGAGGGCAGGGGTCACAGATACGCAGTATTTT.

The chain carries TRBV11-2 and TRBJ1-1, with a tentative D call TRBD1 (5 bases). The V gene's germline CDR1 is SGHAT and CDR2 FQNNGV. Between the trimmed V and J ends, which lost 3 bases and 7 bases, there was a span of 21 bases. This CDR3 spans 16 amino acids. The CDR3 DNA reads TGTGCCAGCAGCTTTCTTCGGGGCAGGACTGCCCATGAAGCTTTCTTT. This encodes CASSFLRGRTAHEAFF.

The chain couples TRBV7-9 to TRBJ1-3, with D possibly being TRBD1 (6 bases). Trimming cost V 5 bases and J 5 bases, with 13 bases left between them. The CDR3 is 14 amino acids. Germline V gene data show CDR1 as SEHNR and CDR2 as FQNEAQ (reference sequence). The CDR3 nucleotides read TGTGCCAGCAGCCGCGGGGACACCAGAAACACCATATATTTT. The encoded protein is CASSRGDTRNTIYF.

The table lists this clone with a count of one. The chain is built from TRBV6-5 and TRBJ1-6; D call uncertain. Germline V CDR1 and CDR2: MNHEY, SVGAGI. CDR3 length equals 14 residues. V lost 7 bases and J 10 bases, leaving 17 bases between the germline ends. The CDR3 loop is CASKAVERASPLHF. CDR3 bases: TGTGCCAGCAAGGCAGTTGAGAGGGCATCACCCCTCCACTTT.

The chain carries TRBV5-1 and TRBJ2-5, with TRBD2 matching 8 bases. CDR3 length: 15 residues. Germline V gene data show CDR1 as SGHRS and CDR2 as YFSETQ. The J segment lost 5 bases and the V segment lost 4 bases, leaving 10 bases of the junction unmatched. The CDR3 DNA reads as TGCGCCAGCAGCGCAGGGACTAGGGGAAGGGAGACCCAGTACTTC. It codes for CASSAGTRGRETQYF.

The rearrangement uses TRBV7-3 and TRBJ2-1; D is unresolved. Germline assignment: CDR1 SGHTA and CDR2 FQGTGA. V was cut by 0 bases and J by 4 bases, with 7 bases left in between. The CDR3 runs 14 residues. The CDR3 sequence is CASSLTSSYNEQFF. In nucleotides, the CDR3 is TGTGCCAGCAGCTTAACATCCAGTTACAATGAGCAGTTCTTC.

CDR3 amino acids: CASSPGTDTQYF. As DNA, the CDR3 is TGTGCCAGCAGCCCAGGGACAGATACGCAGTATTTT. This sequence joins TRBV5-4 and TRBJ2-3; possibly TRBD1 for D (5 bases). Germline values: CDR1 SGHNT, CDR2 YYREEE (reference sequence). The CDR3 extends over 12 amino acids. Trimming cost V 4 bases and J 3 bases, with 6 bases left between them.

This chain connects TRBV9 to TRBJ2-2; possibly TRBD1 for D (6 bases). The CDR3 is 15 residues long. Trimming took off 4 bases at V and 0 bases at J, with 10 bases between the two ends. Germline assignment: CDR1 SGDLS and CDR2 YYNGEE. The CDR3 DNA is TGTGCCAGCAGCAGGGGGTCGTCGAACACCGGGGAGCTGTTTTTT. This gives the protein CASSRGSSNTGELFF.

The V gene is TRBV5-8, the J gene TRBJ1-6, with TRBD1 matching over 9 bases. Germline V gene data show CDR1 as SGHTS and CDR2 as YDEGEE. Losses at the gene ends were 1 base for V and 9 bases for J; bases not matched to a gene: 5. The CDR3 extends over 15 amino acids. The CDR3 sequence is CASSLRDRVFSPLHF. DNA for the CDR3: TGTGCCAGCAGCTTGAGGGACAGGGTATTTTCACCCCTCCACTTT. Full variable domain (outside the CDR3, taken from reference TRBV5-8 and TRBJ1-6): EAGVTQSPTHLIKTRGQQATLRCSPISGHTSVYWYQQALGLGLQFLLWYDEGEERNRGNFPPRFSGRQFPNYSSELNVNALELEDSALYLCASSLRDRVFSPLHFGNGTRLTVT.

This clone turned up a few times. V gene TRBV10-1 combines with J gene TRBJ1-1; no clear D gene. This CDR3 has 11 residues. CDR1 is WNHNN and CDR2 is SYGVQD in the germline V gene (reference sequence). The ends were cut back, 6 bases at V and 5 bases at J, with 7 bases in the middle. In DNA form, the CDR3 reads TGCGCCAGCAGGGGTTGGACTGAAGCTTTCTTT. It yields the protein CASRGWTEAFF.